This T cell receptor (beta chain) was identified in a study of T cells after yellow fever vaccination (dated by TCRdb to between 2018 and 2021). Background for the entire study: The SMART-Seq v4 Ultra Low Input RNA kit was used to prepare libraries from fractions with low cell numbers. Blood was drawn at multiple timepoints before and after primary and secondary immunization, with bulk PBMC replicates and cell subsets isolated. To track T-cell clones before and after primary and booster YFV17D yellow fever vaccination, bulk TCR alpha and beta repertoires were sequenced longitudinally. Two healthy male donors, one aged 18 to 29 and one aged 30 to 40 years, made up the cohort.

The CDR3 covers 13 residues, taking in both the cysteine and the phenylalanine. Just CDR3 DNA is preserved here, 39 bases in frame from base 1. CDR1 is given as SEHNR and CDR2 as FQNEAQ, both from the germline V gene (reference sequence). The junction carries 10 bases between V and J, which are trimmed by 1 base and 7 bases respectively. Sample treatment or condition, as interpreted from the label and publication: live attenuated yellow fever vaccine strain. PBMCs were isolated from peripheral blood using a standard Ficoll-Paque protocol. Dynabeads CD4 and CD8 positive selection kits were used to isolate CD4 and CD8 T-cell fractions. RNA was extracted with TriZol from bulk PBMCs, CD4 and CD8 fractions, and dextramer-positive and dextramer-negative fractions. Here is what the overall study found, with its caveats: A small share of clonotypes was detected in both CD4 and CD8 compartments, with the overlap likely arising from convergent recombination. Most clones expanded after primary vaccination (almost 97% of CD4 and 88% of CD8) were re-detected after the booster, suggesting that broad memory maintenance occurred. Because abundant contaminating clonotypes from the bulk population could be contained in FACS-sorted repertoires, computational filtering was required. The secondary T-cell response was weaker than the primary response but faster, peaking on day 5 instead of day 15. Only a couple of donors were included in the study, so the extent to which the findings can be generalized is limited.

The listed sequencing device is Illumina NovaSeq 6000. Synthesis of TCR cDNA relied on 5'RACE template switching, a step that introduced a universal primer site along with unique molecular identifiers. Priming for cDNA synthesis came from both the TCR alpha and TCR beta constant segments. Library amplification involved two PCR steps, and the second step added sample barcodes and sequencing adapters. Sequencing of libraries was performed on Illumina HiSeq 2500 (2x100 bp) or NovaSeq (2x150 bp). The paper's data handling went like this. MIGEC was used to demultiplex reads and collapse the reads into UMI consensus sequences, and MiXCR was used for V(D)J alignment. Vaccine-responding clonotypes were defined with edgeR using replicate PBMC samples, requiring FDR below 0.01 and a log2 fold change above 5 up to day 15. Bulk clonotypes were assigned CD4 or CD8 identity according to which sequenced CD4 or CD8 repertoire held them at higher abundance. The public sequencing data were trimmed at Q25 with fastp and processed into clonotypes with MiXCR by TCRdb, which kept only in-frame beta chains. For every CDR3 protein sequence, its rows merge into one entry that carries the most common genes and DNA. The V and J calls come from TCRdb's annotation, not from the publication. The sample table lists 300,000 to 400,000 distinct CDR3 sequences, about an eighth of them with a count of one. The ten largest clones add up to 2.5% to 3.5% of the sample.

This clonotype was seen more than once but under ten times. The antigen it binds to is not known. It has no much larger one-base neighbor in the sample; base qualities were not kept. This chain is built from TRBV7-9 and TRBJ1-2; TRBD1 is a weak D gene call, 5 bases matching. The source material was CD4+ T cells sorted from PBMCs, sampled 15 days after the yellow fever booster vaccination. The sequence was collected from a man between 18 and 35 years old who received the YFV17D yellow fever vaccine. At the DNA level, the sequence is TGTGCCAGCAGCTTAGTACCTGGGGGTGGCTACACCTTC. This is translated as CASSLVPGGGYTF.